This T cell receptor (beta chain) is drawn from a study of blood T cell repertoires in COVID-19. Looking at the study overall: The origin of the acute and convalescent COVID-19 samples was the United States, Italy and Spain. The cDNA or gDNA used as material had been derived from T cells, B-cell-depleted T cells, or PBMCs.

In the authors' methods: Estimation of nucleated cell counts relied on the amplification of reference gene primers. Produced via immunoSEQ multiplex PCR; TCRdb's table is partial and in-frame only. V and J calls and clone size are those listed in that table; D and trimming were worked out from the DNA. The table includes about 140,000 clones, 88% detected once. V shed 0 bases and J shed 8 bases, with 10 bases lying between them. This CDR3 is 13 amino acids long. In germline, CDR1 is LNHDA, CDR2 SQIVND (reference sequence). This clonotype was obtained from a woman aged 60-75 years with acute or convalescent COVID-19. The sample comprised peripheral blood. The genes are TRBV19 and TRBJ1-1; a possible D gene is TRBD1 (6 bases). The CDR3 DNA reads as TGTGCCAGTAGTATAGATCTAACAGGGGAAGCTTTCTTT. The encoded protein is CASSIDLTGEAFF.